This TCR beta chain was sequenced in a study of T cells in Graves' hyperthyroidism and ophthalmopathy. As for the study in general: Blood from the periphery was taken at initial diagnosis, before any treatment.

Among the patients, aged 18 to 65, hyperthyroidism was newly diagnosed and had lasted under 2 months. An approximately 10 ml volume of fresh peripheral blood provided the PBMCs. This clonotype turned up a few times. Regions amplified from RNA transcripts were the TCR beta CDR3 regions. The HTBI primer set drove a first-round RT-PCR of the TCR CDR3. TCRdb re-called the multiplex PCR reads with MiXCR, one entry per CDR3 protein. Of about 400,000 distinct CDR3 sequences detected, around 16% appear once; the ten largest clones hold 7.7%. V lost 4 bases, J lost 1 base, and 11 bases lay in between. Germline CDR1 and CDR2: SGHRS and YFSETQ. The CDR3 runs to 15 residues.

The sequenced sample consisted of blood. This sequence was found in a woman aged 18-29 years with Graves' hyperthyroidism. The chain links TRBV5-1 to TRBJ2-2; D uncertain. In DNA form, the CDR3 reads TGCGCCAGCAGCCCTACGGGTCGGAACACCGGGGAGCTGTTTTTT. This codes for CASSPTGRNTGELFF.